This T cell receptor (beta chain) was identified during a study of blood T cells in healthy people across ages. A second PCR of 7 to 11 cycles used a sample-barcoded 5' primer and a J-beta primer mix. A template-switch adaptor that had 12 random nucleotides put a tag on each cDNA molecule. MiXCR, run by TCRdb on the 5' RACE reads, gives a single entry per CDR3 protein. The sample lists about 1.6 million distinct CDR3 sequences, 30% to 35% occurring once. This CDR3 region has 14 residues. CDR1 and CDR2 from the germline V gene are SQVTM and ANQGSEA. V shed 5 bases and J shed 6 bases, with 19 bases lying between them. This clonotype was picked up many times.

The sequence derives from a woman in her twenties or thirties in good health. The V and J genes are TRBV29-1 and TRBJ1-2; D may be TRBD1 (6 bases). The sequenced material came from blood. CDR3 in amino acids: CSVTKQGSAHGYTF. For the CDR3, the DNA is TGCAGCGTTACAAAACAGGGATCCGCCCATGGCTACACCTTC.